Listed below are T cell receptor beta chains from one sample, sequenced in a study of yellow fever vaccine responses in identical twins. Each CDR3 protein gets one entry after TCRdb re-called the RT-PCR reads with MiXCR. This sample carries some 16,000 distinct CDR3 sequences, around 84% of them seen once, and the ten largest clones take more than 1.5%. Here the sequenced sample was T cells from blood (PBMCs), unsorted or a sorted subset (not recorded which), taken before or after yellow fever vaccination (not recorded which). The receptors shown here come from a woman younger than 30 who received the yellow fever vaccine. CDR3s include the opening cysteine and the closing phenylalanine or tryptophan. The D gene is left open where the match is weak. A row's size may be missing; if present it is once, few, many or a size class.

v_gene	j_gene	d_gene	abundance	CDR3aa	CDR3nt
TRBV23-1	TRBJ2-3	.	.	CASIPGTELTDTQYF	TGCGCCAGCATCCCCGGGACGGAGCTCACAGATACGCAGTATTTT
TRBV9	TRBJ2-7	TRBD1	once	CASSVATGGYEQYF	TGTGCCAGCAGCGTAGCTACAGGGGGCTACGAGCAGTACTTC
TRBV23-1	TRBJ2-2	.	.	CASSLSLSFTGVDTGELFF	TGTGCCAGCAGTCTATCATTGAGCTTCACAGGAGTGGACACCGGGGAGCTGTTTTTT
TRBV5-1	TRBJ2-3	TRBD2	.	CASSLSGGATDTQYF	TGCGCCAGCAGCTTAAGCGGGGGGGCCACAGATACGCAGTATTTT
TRBV11-1	TRBJ2-5	.	.	CASSDSVGETQYF	TGTGCCAGCAGCGACAGCGTGGGGGAGACCCAGTACTTC
TRBV14	TRBJ2-3	TRBD1	once	CASSQPGTGGWTDTQYF	TGTGCCAGCAGCCAACCTGGGACAGGGGGTTGGACAGATACGCAGTATTTT
TRBV6-2/TRBV6-3	TRBJ2-1	.	.	CASSYLGERYNEQFF	TGTGCCAGCAGTTATCTGGGGGAGAGGTACAATGAGCAGTTCTTC
TRBV15	TRBJ2-3	TRBD2	.	CATTIIPGLGSTDTQYF	TGTGCCACCACCATTATTCCGGGACTAGGAAGCACAGATACGCAGTATTTT
TRBV15	TRBJ1-4	.	.	CATSTSDGNEKLFF	TGTGCCACCAGCACCTCTGACGGAAATGAAAAACTGTTTTTT
TRBV11-2	TRBJ2-7	.	.	CASSTDLQGYEQYF	TGTGCCAGCAGCACGGACCTCCAGGGCTACGAGCAGTACTTC
TRBV11-1	TRBJ2-7	.	.	CASSPTPSYEQYF	TGTGCCAGCAGCCCGACCCCTTCTTACGAGCAGTACTTC
TRBV12-3/TRBV12-4	TRBJ2-3	.	.	CASRYKTSTDTQYF	TGTGCCAGCAGGTATAAAACCAGCACAGATACGCAGTATTTT
TRBV11-3	TRBJ2-3	.	.	CASSFFADTQYF	TGTGCCAGCAGCTTCTTCGCAGATACGCAGTATTTT
TRBV5-1	TRBJ2-1	TRBD1	.	CASSPQTQGVDNEQFF	TGCGCCAGCAGCCCCCAAACGCAGGGGGTGGATAATGAGCAGTTCTTC
TRBV20-1	TRBJ2-2	.	.	CSVGRANTGELFF	TGCAGTGTTGGCCGAGCGAACACCGGGGAGCTGTTTTTT
TRBV20-1	TRBJ2-3	.	.	CSARDKLRTDTQYF	TGCAGTGCTAGAGATAAGCTGAGAACAGATACGCAGTATTTT
TRBV10-3	TRBJ1-2	.	.	CAISAQGAPNYGYTF	TGTGCCATCAGTGCCCAGGGCGCTCCTAACTATGGCTACACCTTC
TRBV19	TRBJ2-5	TRBD1	.	CATSSGQGSQETQYF	TGTGCCACCTCCAGCGGACAGGGGTCCCAAGAGACCCAGTACTTC
TRBV28	TRBJ2-7	TRBD1	.	CASKSGTGYLEQYF	TGTGCCAGCAAATCCGGGACAGGGTATCTCGAGCAGTACTTC
TRBV12-3/TRBV12-4	TRBJ2-1	.	.	CASSLRQPYNEQFF	TGTGCCAGCAGTTTACGACAGCCGTACAATGAGCAGTTCTTC
TRBV29-1	TRBJ2-1	TRBD1	.	CSVAETGVSYNEQFF	TGCAGCGTGGCTGAGACAGGGGTGTCCTACAATGAGCAGTTCTTC
TRBV19	TRBJ2-3	TRBD2	.	CASRPSGRAFDTQYF	TGTGCCAGTAGACCTAGCGGGAGGGCCTTCGATACGCAGTATTTT
TRBV29-1	TRBJ2-7	.	.	CSVEGGAVPSYEQYF	TGCAGCGTTGAAGGGGGCGCAGTACCATCCTACGAGCAGTACTTC
TRBV5-4	TRBJ1-3	.	.	CASTLGLPSSGNTIYF	TGTGCCAGCACCCTGGGACTTCCGAGCTCTGGAAACACCATATATTTT
TRBV7-3	TRBJ2-2	.	.	CASSVRGGEAGELFF	TGTGCCAGCAGCGTAAGGGGTGGCGAAGCCGGGGAGCTGTTTTTT